These T cell receptor beta chains were read from a single sample in a study of OX40 agonist ivuxolimab in advanced cancers. Only in-frame clones appear in the TCRdb table, and some are missing; sequencing was by immunoSEQ multiplex PCR. The table lists 50,000 or so clones, approximately 83% of them singletons. The starting material was CD4+ or CD8+ T cells sorted from blood, obtained in a trial of the OX40 agonist ivuxolimab. Receptor source: an adult with an advanced solid tumor such as melanoma, head and neck, liver or kidney cancer. CDR3s include the opening cysteine and the closing phenylalanine or tryptophan. The D gene is left open where the match is weak. Where a row states a size, it is once, few, many or the class of an expanded clone; other rows omit it.

J: TRBJ2-5
V: TRBV6-6
size: NA
D: NA
DNA: TGTGCCAGCAGTTACTCGACCCGGTTTGGGGAGACCCAGTACTTC
CDR3: CASSYSTRFGETQYF

J: TRBJ1-5
V: TRBV4-1
size: NA
D: NA
DNA: TGCGCCAGCAGGATGGATGGGGGGTTGGGAAATCAGCCCCAGCATTTT
CDR3: CASRMDGGLGNQPQHF

J: TRBJ1-2
V: TRBV5-1
size: NA
D: NA
DNA: TGCGCCAGCAGTACAGATAACAGCTATGGCTACACCTTC
CDR3: CASSTDNSYGYTF

J: TRBJ2-7
V: TRBV2
size: NA
D: NA
DNA: TGTGCCAGCAGGGAGGGGGTGCTGGACGAGCAGTACTTC
CDR3: CASREGVLDEQYF

J: TRBJ2-1
V: TRBV5-1
size: NA
D: TRBD2
DNA: TGCGCCAGCAGCTTGACTAGCGGGGGGTCGGGTGAGCAGTTCTTC
CDR3: CASSLTSGGSGEQFF

J: TRBJ1-5
V: TRBV4-1
size: NA
D: NA
DNA: TGCGCCAGCAGCCGACCCAGGGGTTTGAGCAATCAGCCCCAGCATTTT
CDR3: CASSRPRGLSNQPQHF

J: TRBJ1-1
V: TRBV30
size: NA
D: TRBD1
DNA: TGTGCCCTAAACCCGGGACAGGGAATCACTGAAGCTTTCTTT
CDR3: CALNPGQGITEAFF

J: TRBJ2-4
V: TRBV28
size: NA
D: NA
DNA: TGTGCCAGCACCCTCGGCCAAGCCAAAAACATTCAGTACTTC
CDR3: CASTLGQAKNIQYF

J: TRBJ2-3
V: TRBV18
size: NA
D: TRBD1
DNA: TGTGCCAGCTCATCAAGACAGGGGGTTGGGACAGATACGCAGTATTTT
CDR3: CASSSRQGVGTDTQYF

J: TRBJ2-5
V: TRBV11-1
size: NA
D: TRBD2
DNA: TGTGCCAGCACCCTTGGGGGGGGTCCGGGAGAGACCCAGTACTTC
CDR3: CASTLGGGPGETQYF

J: TRBJ1-3
V: TRBV7-2
size: few
D: NA
DNA: TGTGCCAGCAGCTCGTGGACAGTAGGAAACACCATATATTTT
CDR3: CASSSWTVGNTIYF

J: TRBJ1-5
V: TRBV5-1
size: NA
D: NA
DNA: TGCGCCAGCAGCTTGGCGGCTGGGGAGCCCCAGCATTTT
CDR3: CASSLAAGEPQHF

J: TRBJ2-2
V: TRBV6-1
size: NA
D: NA
DNA: TGTGCCAGCGAAGGGTCCGTGGCCGGGGAGCTGTTTTTT
CDR3: CASEGSVAGELFF

J: TRBJ1-6
V: TRBV20-1
size: NA
D: NA
DNA: TGCAGTGCTAGAGTTGGGGGACCCCTCCACTTT
CDR3: CSARVGGPLHF

J: TRBJ2-7
V: TRBV30
size: few
D: NA
DNA: TGTGCCTGGACAATGGGTAGCTCCTACGAGCAGTACTTC
CDR3: CAWTMGSSYEQYF

J: TRBJ1-3
V: TRBV6-5
size: NA
D: NA
DNA: TGTGCCAGCAATCCCGGGTCTGGAAACACCATATATTTT
CDR3: CASNPGSGNTIYF

J: TRBJ2-2
V: TRBV19
size: NA
D: TRBD2
DNA: TGTGCCAGTAGTAATAGCGGGGGGGACACCGGGGAGCTGTTTTTT
CDR3: CASSNSGGDTGELFF

J: TRBJ2-5
V: TRBV5-1
size: NA
D: NA
DNA: TGCGCCAGCAGCGGTGGCAGGGGCTTGGAGACCCAGTACTTC
CDR3: CASSGGRGLETQYF

J: TRBJ2-5
V: TRBV5-1
size: NA
D: TRBD1
DNA: TGCGCCAGCACCCTTCTCGAACAGGGGGCACAAGAGCAGTACTTC
CDR3: CASTLLEQGAQEQYF

J: TRBJ2-7
V: TRBV6-5
size: NA
D: NA
DNA: TGTGCCAGCAGTTATCGTGCCACCTACGAGCAGTACTTC
CDR3: CASSYRATYEQYF

J: TRBJ1-1
V: TRBV2
size: NA
D: NA
DNA: TGTGCCAGCAGACACAGGTACATGAACACTGAAGCTTTCTTT
CDR3: CASRHRYMNTEAFF

J: TRBJ2-6
V: TRBV7-9
size: NA
D: NA
DNA: TGTGCCAAGGATGGCAGAGCGGGGGCCAACGTCCTGACTTTC
CDR3: CAKDGRAGANVLTF

J: TRBJ2-5
V: TRBV19
size: NA
D: NA
DNA: TGTGCCAGTAGTATAGCCGGCAAAAAGACCCAGTACTTC
CDR3: CASSIAGKKTQYF

J: TRBJ2-2
V: TRBV9
size: NA
D: TRBD2
DNA: TGTGCCAGCAGCCCCAGGGGGACTAGCGGCGCCGGGGAGCTGTTTTTT
CDR3: CASSPRGTSGAGELFF

J: TRBJ2-5
V: TRBV4-1
size: once
D: NA
DNA: TGCGCCAGCAGCCAAAATATCCGGGAGACCCAGTACTTC
CDR3: CASSQNIRETQYF

J: TRBJ2-7
V: TRBV4-1
size: once
D: TRBD1
DNA: TGCGCCAGCAGCCAAGGGCGTGGGGCAGGGGGCTACGAGCAGTACTTC
CDR3: CASSQGRGAGGYEQYF

J: TRBJ1-4
V: TRBV2
size: NA
D: NA
DNA: TGTGCCAGCAATACGGGAACTAATGAAAAACTGTTTTTT
CDR3: CASNTGTNEKLFF

J: TRBJ2-5
V: TRBV9
size: NA
D: NA
DNA: TGTGCCAGCAGCGTAGCGGGACGGATCCAAGAGACCCAGTACTTC
CDR3: CASSVAGRIQETQYF

J: TRBJ2-4
V: TRBV2
size: NA
D: NA
DNA: TGTGCCAGCAGTGAACGGGCCGGGTTGAGCAAAAACATTCAGTACTTC
CDR3: CASSERAGLSKNIQYF

J: TRBJ2-3
V: TRBV6-4
size: NA
D: NA
DNA: TGTGCCAGCAGTGACCTCGGACGGGGTTTGGGTACGCAGTATTTT
CDR3: CASSDLGRGLGTQYF

J: TRBJ1-2
V: TRBV19
size: NA
D: NA
DNA: TGTGCCAGTACCCCACTCGGGCCTTTTTATGGCTACACCTTC
CDR3: CASTPLGPFYGYTF

J: TRBJ1-2
V: TRBV5-4
size: NA
D: TRBD1
DNA: TGTGCCAGCAGCACCGACAGGGGGGTTTATGGCTACACCTTC
CDR3: CASSTDRGVYGYTF

J: TRBJ2-3
V: TRBV19
size: NA
D: NA
DNA: TGTGCCAGTAGGCAGACAGGAACAGATACGCAGTATTTT
CDR3: CASRQTGTDTQYF

J: TRBJ1-6
V: TRBV2
size: few
D: NA
DNA: TGTGCCAGCAGTTTAAATTCACCCCTCCACTTT
CDR3: CASSLNSPLHF

J: TRBJ2-7
V: TRBV6-5
size: NA
D: TRBD1
DNA: TGTGCCAGCAGCCGGACAGGTCCCTACGAGCAGTACTTC
CDR3: CASSRTGPYEQYF

J: TRBJ1-2
V: TRBV5-1
size: once
D: TRBD1
DNA: TGCGCCAGCACGCCCGGGACAGGGATAGACTATGGCTACACCTTC
CDR3: CASTPGTGIDYGYTF

J: TRBJ1-5
V: TRBV5-5
size: NA
D: TRBD1
DNA: TGTGCCAGCACCTTGGGAGGACAGGGCAATCAGCCCCAGCATTTT
CDR3: CASTLGGQGNQPQHF

J: TRBJ2-7
V: TRBV5-6
size: NA
D: NA
DNA: TGTGCCAGCAGCTGGAGGGGACCCTCCTACGAGCAGTACTTC
CDR3: CASSWRGPSYEQYF

J: TRBJ2-7
V: TRBV27
size: NA
D: TRBD2
DNA: TGTGCCAGCAGTTTAGCTATTTCTAGCGGGGGGGCGGGCGAGCAGTACTTC
CDR3: CASSLAISSGGAGEQYF

J: TRBJ2-6
V: TRBV4-1
size: NA
D: TRBD1
DNA: TGCGCCAGCAGCCACAGGGACAGGGGCCGCTCTGGGGCCAACGTCCTGACTTTC
CDR3: CASSHRDRGRSGANVLTF

J: TRBJ2-2
V: TRBV19
size: few
D: NA
DNA: TGTGCCAGTAGTCCGGACAGAAACACCGGGGAGCTGTTTTTT
CDR3: CASSPDRNTGELFF

J: TRBJ1-3
V: TRBV11-2
size: NA
D: NA
DNA: TGTGCCAGCAGCCGGACGGACTCTGGAAACACCATATATTTT
CDR3: CASSRTDSGNTIYF